This TCR beta chain was obtained from a study of CD8 T cells in ankylosing spondylitis. As for this clonotype: Its cognate antigen is unknown.

Overall study findings and caveats: CD8+ by phenotype, disease-linked clones were relatively rare in peripheral blood. Characteristic, it appeared, of ankylosing spondylitis blood was a TCR beta motif of roughly eight highly homologous variants. Researchers reportedly found disease-linked clones significantly enriched in matched ankylosing spondylitis synovial fluid.

Quantitative barcoded 5'-RACE was used to prepare TCR beta libraries. TCRdb recomputed calls from the 5' RACE reads with MiXCR, one row per CDR3 protein. The profile covers 300,000 to 400,000 distinct CDR3 sequences, with roughly 20% appearing a single time and under 15% taken by the ten largest. The receptor was isolated from a male donor with ankylosing spondylitis or in good health (not recorded which). The material sequenced was blood, either unsorted or a sorted T cell fraction (not recorded which).

The DNA of the CDR3 is TGCGCCAGCAGCCAGCCGCAGGGGGGCAGCGAGACCCAGTACTTC. It yields the protein CASSQPQGGSETQYF. The chain links TRBV4-1 to TRBJ2-5, with a weak D call TRBD1 (7 bases). Germline loops: CDR1 MGHRA, CDR2 YSYEKL. V lost 3 bases and J lost 5, with 16 bases in between. CDR3 length: 15 amino acids.